The 14 T cell receptor beta chains in this list originate from one sample, sequenced in a study of blood T cell repertoires in COVID-19. Repertoires were generated with immunoSEQ multiplex PCR, while TCRdb's copy carries only in-frame clones and drops some. Of hundreds of thousands of clones in the sample, about 88% were seen once. Material for sequencing was peripheral blood. The receptors were gathered from a human donor in a cohort sampled during active COVID-19.

The chain couples TRBV9 to TRBJ2-4, with D perhaps TRBD2 (5 bases). The CDR3 contains 13 residues. The V end lost 0 bases, the J end lost 10 bases, and 11 bases lay between the germline ends. The V gene's germline CDR1 is SGDLS and CDR2 YYNGEE. CDR3 region: CASSVEVGEIQYF. Written as DNA, the CDR3 is TGTGCCAGCAGCGTAGAGGTGGGAGAAATTCAGTACTTC.

The rearrangement links TRBV11-2 to TRBJ1-4; a weak D match, TRBD1 (5 bases). CDR3 size: 16 residues. Germline V gene sequence: CDR1 SGHAT, CDR2 FQNNGV. V gave up 5 bases and J gave up 8 bases, with 21 bases separating them. The CDR3 reads CASSPESRSGEEKLFF. CDR3 nucleotides: TGTGCCAGCAGCCCCGAATCCAGGTCGGGGGAAGAAAAACTGTTTTTT.

V and J are TRBV29-1 and TRBJ2-1; perhaps TRBD2 as D (6 bases). Deletions cut 4 bases from V and 4 bases from J, with 11 bases between. The CDR3 totals 13 residues. CDR1 SQVTM and CDR2 ANQGSEA come from the germline V gene. The CDR3 spells CSVGTTPYNEQFF. CDR3 coding DNA: TGCAGCGTTGGGACTACACCGTACAATGAGCAGTTCTTC.

This chain uses TRBV7-2 with TRBJ2-7; possibly TRBD1 for D (6 bases). Trimming removed 3 bases at V and 4 bases at J, with 16 bases between. This CDR3 is 15 amino acids long. Germline CDR1 reads SGHTA; CDR2 reads FQGNSA. CDR3 nucleotides: TGTGCCAGCAGCTTGGGGGCTGATGCAGGGTACGAGCAGTACTTC. Protein sequence: CASSLGADAGYEQYF. Variable domain in full (rest from reference TRBV7-2 and TRBJ2-7): GAGVSQSPSNKVTEKGKDVELRCDPISGHTALYWYRQSLGQGLEFLIYFQGNSAPDKSGLPSDRFSAERTGGSVSTLTIQRTQQEDSAVYLCASSLGADAGYEQYFGPGTRLTVT.

This clone occurred once. This chain joins TRBV7-6 and TRBJ2-7; 8 bases match TRBD1. The CDR3 contains 13 residues. Germline V lookup: CDR1 SGHVS, CDR2 FNYEAQ. The ends lost 3 bases at V and 3 bases at J; junction bases unmatched: 1. The DNA for the CDR3 is TGTGCCAGCAGCTTGGGACAGGACTACGAGCAGTACTTC. Translation gives CASSLGQDYEQYF.

The rearrangement joins TRBV5-1 to TRBJ2-3; the D is unclear. The germline gives CDR1 SGHRS, CDR2 YFSETQ. With 7 bases removed from V and 5 bases from J, the gap between germline ends came to 17 bases. The CDR3 is 14 residues long. In DNA, the CDR3 is TGCGCCAGCCAAGAAACCGGCGCGGAAGATACGCAGTATTTT. Its protein product is CASQETGAEDTQYF.

The J gene is TRBJ1-1, the V gene TRBV10-3; D is unclear. V shed 2 bases and J shed 8 bases, with 12 bases lying between them. The CDR3 extends over 13 amino acids. Germline V lookup: CDR1 ENHRY, CDR2 SYGVKD. The CDR3 DNA sequence: TGTGCCATCAGTGAGCTTCGGGTGAACGAAGCTTTCTTT. Amino acid sequence: CAISELRVNEAFF.

J is TRBJ2-2 and V is TRBV11-2, with 7 positions matching TRBD1. The CDR3 contains 17 residues. Germline values: CDR1 SGHAT, CDR2 FQNNGV. V shed 5 bases and J 7 bases; nucleotides not matched to a gene: 16. The CDR3 region has the DNA TGTGCCAGCAGCCTACGGACGAGAACAGGGGAAGTCGGGGAGCTGTTTTTT. Residues: CASSLRTRTGEVGELFF.

V usage is TRBV13 and J usage is TRBJ2-6; a possible D gene is TRBD1 (5 bases). CDR1 and CDR2 (germline): PRHDT, FYEKMQ (reference sequence). This CDR3 has 15 residues. V lost 6 bases and J 3 bases, leaving 12 bases between the germline ends. In nucleotides, the CDR3 is TGTGCCAGCAGTTATACCAGGGTTGGGGCCAACGTCCTGACTTTC. Translated: CASSYTRVGANVLTF.

The chain combines TRBV30 with TRBJ2-1, with D possibly being TRBD2 (6 bases). V was trimmed by 0 bases and J by 6 bases, leaving 21 bases between them. The CDR3 is made up of 17 amino acids. Germline V CDR1 and CDR2: GTSNPN, SVGIG (reference sequence). The CDR3 bases are TGTGCCTGGAGTGTCTCTGGAGGGTACGGGACCCGCAATGAGCAGTTCTTC. Protein sequence: CAWSVSGGYGTRNEQFF.

V is TRBV9 and J is TRBJ2-7; TRBD2 is a possible D gene (6 bases). Trimming stripped 0 bases from V and 7 bases from J, with 14 bases between. CDR3 length: 14 amino acids. Per the germline V gene, CDR1 is SGDLS and CDR2 is YYNGEE. CDR3 nucleotide sequence: TGTGCCAGCAGCGTAGAAGGGCGCGGGGTTGAGCAGTACTTC. Translation gives CASSVEGRGVEQYF.

The chain links TRBV6-5 to TRBJ1-5; D may be TRBD1 (6 bases). This CDR3 is 15 amino acids long. Trimming took 8 bases from V and 3 from J, leaving 17 bases between them. Germline V gene data show CDR1 as MNHEY and CDR2 as SVGAGI. CDR3 coding DNA: TGTGCCAGCCGCCACAGGGCAAGAAACAATCAGCCCCAGCATTTT. This encodes CASRHRARNNQPQHF.

This clone has a single count. This sequence joins TRBV5-1 and TRBJ2-2, with TRBD2 identical over 9 bases. The V gene end was trimmed by 4 bases and the J gene end by 5 bases; junction bases not matched to a gene: 15. Germline CDR1 and CDR2: SGHRS and YFSETQ. The CDR3 loop spans 18 amino acids. The DNA for the CDR3 is TGCGCCAGCAGCGAGAGGGTAGCGGGGGCGGAACGAACCGGGGAGCTGTTTTTT. It codes for CASSERVAGAERTGELFF.

The chain uses TRBV28 and TRBJ2-5; 8 nucleotides align to TRBD2. The CDR3 runs to 19 residues. The V and J ends lost 2 bases and 5 bases, in that order; junction bases with no gene match: 19. The germline CDR1 and CDR2 sequences are MDHEN and SYDVKM. Here the CDR3 DNA reads TGTGCCAGCAGTTTAGGGGTCGGCCGCGGGAGGAGGATTGGGGAGACCCAGTACTTC. It yields the protein CASSLGVGRGRRIGETQYF.